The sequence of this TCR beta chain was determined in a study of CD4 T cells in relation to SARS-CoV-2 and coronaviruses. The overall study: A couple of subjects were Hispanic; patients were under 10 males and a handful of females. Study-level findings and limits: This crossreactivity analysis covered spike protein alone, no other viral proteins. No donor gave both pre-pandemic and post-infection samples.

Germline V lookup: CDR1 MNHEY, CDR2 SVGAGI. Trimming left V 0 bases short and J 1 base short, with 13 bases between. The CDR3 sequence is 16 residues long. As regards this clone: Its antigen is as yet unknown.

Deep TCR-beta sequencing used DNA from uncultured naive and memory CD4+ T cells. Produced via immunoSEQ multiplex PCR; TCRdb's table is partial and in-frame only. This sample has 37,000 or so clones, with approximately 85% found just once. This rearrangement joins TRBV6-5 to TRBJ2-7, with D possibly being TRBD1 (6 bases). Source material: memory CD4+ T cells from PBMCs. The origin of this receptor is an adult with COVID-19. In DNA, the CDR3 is TGTGCCAGCAGTTACTCCAGGACAGCCTCTTCCTACGAGCAGTACTTC. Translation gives CASSYSRTASSYEQYF.